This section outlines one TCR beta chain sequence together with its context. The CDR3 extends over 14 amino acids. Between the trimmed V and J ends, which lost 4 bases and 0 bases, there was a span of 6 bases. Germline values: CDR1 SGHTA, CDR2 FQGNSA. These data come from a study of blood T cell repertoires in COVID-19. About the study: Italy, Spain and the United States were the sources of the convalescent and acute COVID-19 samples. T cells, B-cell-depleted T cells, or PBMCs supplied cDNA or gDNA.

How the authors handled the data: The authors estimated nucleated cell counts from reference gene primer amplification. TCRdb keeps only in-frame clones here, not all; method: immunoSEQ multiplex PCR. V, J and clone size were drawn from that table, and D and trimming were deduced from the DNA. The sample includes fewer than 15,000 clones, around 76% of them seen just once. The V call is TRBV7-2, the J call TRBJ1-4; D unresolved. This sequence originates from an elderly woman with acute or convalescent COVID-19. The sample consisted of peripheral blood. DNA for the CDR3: TGTGCCAGCAGCTCCGTTGCAACTAATGAAAAACTGTTTTTT. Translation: CASSSVATNEKLFF.